One sample yielded the 14 T cell receptor beta chains listed below, sequenced in a study of T cells in Graves' hyperthyroidism and ophthalmopathy. RNA transcripts served as the template for amplifying TCR beta CDR3 regions. The HTBI primer set was used in a first-round RT-PCR of the TCR CDR3. From the multiplex PCR reads, TCRdb called clonotypes with MiXCR, one entry per CDR3 protein. The sample holds a few hundred thousand distinct CDR3 sequences; 35% to 55% are singletons and the top ten take more than 7%. The specimen sequenced was peripheral blood or thyroid tissue (not recorded which). The receptor set was obtained from a woman aged 18-35 years with Graves' hyperthyroidism.

The V call is TRBV10-3, the J call TRBJ2-5, with D perhaps TRBD2 (5 bases). Trimming removed 1 base from V and 5 bases from J, with 11 bases in between. This CDR3 comprises 14 residues. Germline V gives CDR1 ENHRY, CDR2 SYGVKD. CDR3 coding DNA: TGTGCCATCAGTGAGTTCTCGGGATGGGAGACCCAGTACTTC. Translation: CAISEFSGWETQYF.

This clonotype was seen many times. The rearrangement links TRBV5-1 to TRBJ1-1, with unresolved D. Germline loops: CDR1 SGHRS, CDR2 YFSETQ. The CDR3 runs 12 residues. Trimming cost V 4 bases and J 5 bases, with 9 bases left between them. CDR3 nucleotides: TGCGCCAGCAGCACCGAAGCGACTGAAGCTTTCTTT. As protein: CASSTEATEAFF. Full variable domain (rest looked up from reference TRBV5-1 and TRBJ1-1): KAGVTQTPRYLIKTRGQQVTLSCSPISGHRSVSWYQQTPGQGLQFLFEYFSETQRNKGNFPGRFSGRQFSNSRSEMNVSTLELGDSALYLCASSTEATEAFFGQGTRLTVV.

At least ten counts were recorded for this clonotype. The gene calls are TRBV6-5 and TRBJ2-7, with 7 bases that match TRBD1. The junction had 5 bases not matched to a gene; V was cut back by 4 bases and J by 2 bases. The CDR3 sequence is 14 residues long. Germline V gene sequence: CDR1 MNHEY, CDR2 SVGAGI. CDR3 sequence (DNA): TGTGCCAGCAGTTCGACAGGGTGGCCCTACGAGCAGTACTTC. As protein: CASSSTGWPYEQYF.

Details on this clonotype: Given the absence of the conserved phenylalanine or tryptophan at the CDR3 end, a read error is likely. CDR3 sequence reads: CSARQGLAGSGANVLTP. In DNA, the CDR3 is TGCAGTGCTAGACAGGGTCTAGCGGGCTCTGGGGCCAACGTCCTGACTCCA. The chain uses TRBV20-1 and TRBJ2-6; 8 nucleotides match TRBD2. Looked up from germline, CDR1 is DFQATT and CDR2 is SNEGSKA (reference sequence). The V segment lost 2 bases and the J segment 0 bases; nucleotides outside the gene matches: 6. CDR3 length: 17 residues.

The rearrangement uses TRBV27 and TRBJ1-2; the match to TRBD1 covers 7 bases. Trimming removed 0 bases from V and 5 bases from J; junction bases left unmatched: 3. Germline CDR1 is MNHEY and CDR2 is SMNVEV (reference sequence). CDR3 length: 14 amino acids. In DNA form, the CDR3 reads TGTGCCAGCAGTTTATCTGGGGGACAGTATGGCTACACCTTC. It is translated as CASSLSGGQYGYTF.

The J gene is TRBJ1-2, the V gene TRBV12-3 or TRBV12-4; 8 nucleotides agree with TRBD1. The ends lost 3 bases at V and 6 bases at J; junction bases unmatched: 3. The CDR3 spans 13 residues. The CDR3 region has the DNA TGTGCCAGCAGTTTGGGACAGGTCAATGGCTACACCTTC. Residues: CASSLGQVNGYTF.

This chain links TRBV10-3 with TRBJ2-6; D unclear. From germline, CDR1 is ENHRY and CDR2 SYGVKD. V was shortened by 11 bases and J by 4 bases, with 21 bases between the two germline ends. The CDR3 is made up of 16 amino acids. The DNA of the CDR3 is TGTGCCTCCGGCCGGTCCGACCACGCCGGGGCCAACGTCCTGACTTTC. It translates to CASGRSDHAGANVLTF.

This clonotype was counted a few times. CDR3 amino acids: CASSPKGRGSVGTEAFF. The CDR3 nucleotides read TGTGCCAGCTCACCAAAGGGCAGGGGGAGTGTAGGCACTGAAGCTTTCTTT. This sequence joins TRBV18 and TRBJ1-1, with TRBD1 identical over 7 bases. Germline lookup yields CDR1 KGHSH and CDR2 LQKENI. The CDR3 sequence is 17 residues long. V was clipped by 2 bases and J by 4 bases; unmatched bases: 13. Full variable domain (remainder filled in from reference TRBV18 and TRBJ1-1): NAGVMQNPRHLVRRRGQEARLRCSPMKGHSHVYWYRQLPEEGLKFMVYLQKENIIDESGMPKERFSAEFPKEGPSILRIQQVVRGDSAAYFCASSPKGRGSVGTEAFFGQGTRLTVV.

This clonotype was recorded many times. The chain is built from TRBV24-1 and TRBJ1-4, with 10 bases identical to TRBD1. The CDR3 sequence is 16 residues long. The V gene end was trimmed by 3 bases and the J gene end by 8 bases; junction bases not matched to a gene: 8. Germline V gene sequence: CDR1 KGHDR, CDR2 SFDVKD. The CDR3 sequence: CATSDAPGQGNEKLFF. The CDR3 DNA is TGTGCCACCAGTGATGCACCGGGACAGGGGAACGAAAAACTGTTTTTT.

This clonotype was recorded at least ten times. The rearrangement uses TRBV20-1 and TRBJ1-1, with 9 bases identical to TRBD1. V gave up 2 bases and J gave up 0 bases; unmatched junction bases: 1. The CDR3 consists of 14 residues. Germline CDR1 DFQATT, CDR2 SNEGSKA (reference sequence). The CDR3 DNA sequence: TGCAGTGCTAGAACAGGGGGCATGAACACTGAAGCTTTCTTT. It translates to CSARTGGMNTEAFF.

This clonotype appeared many times. The chain combines TRBV7-9 with TRBJ1-4; no reliable D call. CDR1 and CDR2 from the germline V gene are SEHNR and FQNEAQ (reference sequence). This CDR3 region has 14 residues. Deletions cut 4 bases from V and 6 bases from J, with 12 bases between. The DNA of the CDR3 is TGTGCCAGCAGCTCTCCACAGAATTATGAAAAACTGTTTTTT. Its translation: CASSSPQNYEKLFF.

This chain links TRBV14 with TRBJ1-4; 8 positions match TRBD1. Germline V CDR1 and CDR2: SGHDN, FVKESK. CDR3 length: 15 residues. V lost 2 bases, J lost 6 bases, and 5 bases stayed unmatched. The CDR3 DNA reads TGTGCCAGCAGCCAAACGACAGGGGTGGATGAAAAACTGTTTTTT. Translated, it gives CASSQTTGVDEKLFF.

The chain links TRBV4-1 to TRBJ2-7; no clear D. This CDR3 has 13 residues. The V gene lost 2 bases and the J gene lost 4 bases, with 9 bases spanning the gap. CDR1 is MGHRA and CDR2 is YSYEKL in the germline V gene. The CDR3 here is CASSQTPGYEQYF. The CDR3 DNA reads TGCGCCAGCAGCCAAACTCCCGGGTACGAGCAGTACTTC.

V usage is TRBV11-1 and J usage is TRBJ2-1; 15 bases agree with TRBD2. Unmatched junction bases numbered 7, after V lost 6 bases and J lost 7 bases. Germline values: CDR1 SGHAT, CDR2 FQDESV (reference sequence). The CDR3 runs 16 residues. CDR3 sequence reads: CASRWTSGRAINEQFF. In nucleotides, the CDR3 is TGTGCCAGCAGATGGACTAGCGGGAGGGCGATAAATGAGCAGTTCTTC.